Each of the 7 T cell receptor beta chains below was sequenced from the same sample in a study of T cell responses to AZD1222 COVID-19 vaccine. Assay used: immunoSEQ multiplex PCR; TCRdb lists only in-frame clones, some missing. This table holds roughly 250,000 clones, approximately 93% found once. The sample here was peripheral blood, taken on day 0 of AZD1222 vaccination. These receptors were taken from an adult in good health.

This rearrangement joins TRBV19 to TRBJ2-7; 12 bases map to TRBD1. The germline V gene has CDR1 LNHDA and CDR2 SQIVND (reference sequence). V dropped 11 bases and J dropped 2; count of bases not matched to a gene: 10. The CDR3 is 15 residues long. The CDR3 sequence is CASSVGQGATYEQYF. The DNA of the CDR3 is TGTGCCTCCAGCGTGGGACAGGGGGCAACCTACGAGCAGTACTTC.

This clone was seen once. The genes are TRBV5-1 and TRBJ2-1; maybe TRBD1 (6 bases). CDR3 size: 15 residues. Germline V gene sequence: CDR1 SGHRS, CDR2 YFSETQ. The V end lost 4 bases, the J end lost 0 bases, and 11 bases lay between the germline ends. CDR3 DNA sequence: TGCGCCAGCAGCCCTCAGGGGAGCTCCTACAATGAGCAGTTCTTC. Its protein is CASSPQGSSYNEQFF.

V and J are TRBV4-3 and TRBJ1-1; D is ambiguous. Per the germline V gene, CDR1 is LGHNA and CDR2 is YSLEER. The CDR3 covers 13 residues. V shed 0 bases and J shed 4 bases, with 6 bases lying between them. The CDR3: CASSQDMSTEAFF. CDR3 in DNA: TGCGCCAGCAGCCAAGATATGAGCACTGAAGCTTTCTTT.

This chain connects TRBV13 to TRBJ2-6; D gene ambiguous. The germline CDR1 and CDR2 sequences are PRHDT and FYEKMQ (reference sequence). The CDR3 has 15 amino acids. Between the trimmed V and J ends, which lost 2 bases and 2 bases, there was a span of 7 bases. The CDR3 DNA reads as TGTGCCAGCAGCTTATTGGGGACTGGGGCCAACGTCCTGACTTTC. Its translation: CASSLLGTGANVLTF.

V usage is TRBV5-4 and J usage is TRBJ2-7; a weak D match, TRBD2 (6 bases). V gave up 0 bases and J gave up 1 base, with 11 bases separating them. The CDR3 runs 15 residues. Germline values: CDR1 SGHNT, CDR2 YYREEE (reference sequence). The DNA of the CDR3 is TGTGCCAGCAGCTTGGAAGCTAGCGCATCCTACGAGCAGTACTTC. It is translated as CASSLEASASYEQYF.

The chain couples TRBV12-3 or TRBV12-4 to TRBJ1-1, with D perhaps TRBD1 (5 bases). The CDR3 loop spans 13 amino acids. The V end lost 3 bases, the J end lost 9 bases, and 14 bases lay between the germline ends. Written as DNA, the CDR3 is TGTGCCAGCAGTTTGACAGCCTCACTGCAAGCTTTCTTT. Protein sequence: CASSLTASLQAFF.

Concerning this clone itself: Additional DNA sequences in this sample encode the identical CDR3. The V gene is TRBV18, the J gene TRBJ1-1; 10 bases map to TRBD1. V shed 1 base, J shed 2 bases, and the junction held 1 base outside the gene matches. Germline V lookup: CDR1 KGHSH, CDR2 LQKENI. This CDR3 spans 15 amino acids. The CDR3 nucleotides read TGTGCCAGCTCACCACGGACAGGGGGAAACACTGAAGCTTTCTTT. This sequence encodes CASSPRTGGNTEAFF. The full variable domain, with the rest looked up from reference TRBV18 and TRBJ1-1, is NAGVMQNPRHLVRRRGQEARLRCSPMKGHSHVYWYRQLPEEGLKFMVYLQKENIIDESGMPKERFSAEFPKEGPSILRIQQVVRGDSAAYFCASSPRTGGNTEAFFGQGTRLTVV.